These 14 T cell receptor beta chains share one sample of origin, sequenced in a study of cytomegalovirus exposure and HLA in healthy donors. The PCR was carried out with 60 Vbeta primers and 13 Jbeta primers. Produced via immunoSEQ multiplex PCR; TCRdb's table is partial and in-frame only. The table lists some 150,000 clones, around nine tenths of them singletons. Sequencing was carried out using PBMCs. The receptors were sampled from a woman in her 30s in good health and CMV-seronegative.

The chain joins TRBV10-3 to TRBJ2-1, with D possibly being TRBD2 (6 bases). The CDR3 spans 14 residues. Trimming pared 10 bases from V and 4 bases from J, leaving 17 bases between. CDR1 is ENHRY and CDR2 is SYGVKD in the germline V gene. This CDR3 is CATLKGTLYNEQFF. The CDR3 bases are TGTGCCACCCTAAAGGGGACTTTATACAATGAGCAGTTCTTC.

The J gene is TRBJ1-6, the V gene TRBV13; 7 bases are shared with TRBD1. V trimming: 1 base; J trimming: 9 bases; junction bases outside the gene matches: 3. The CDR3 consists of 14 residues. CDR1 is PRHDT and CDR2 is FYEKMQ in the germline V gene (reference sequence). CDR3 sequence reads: CASSLDRGGSPLHF. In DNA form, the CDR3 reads TGTGCCAGCAGCTTAGACAGGGGAGGTTCACCCCTCCACTTT.

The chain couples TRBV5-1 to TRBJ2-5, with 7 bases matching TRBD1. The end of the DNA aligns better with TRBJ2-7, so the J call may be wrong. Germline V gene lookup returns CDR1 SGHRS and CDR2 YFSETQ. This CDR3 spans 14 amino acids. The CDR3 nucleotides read TGCGCCAGCAGCCAAGGACAGGAGAGGGGCGAGCAGTACTTC. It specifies CASSQGQERGEQYF.

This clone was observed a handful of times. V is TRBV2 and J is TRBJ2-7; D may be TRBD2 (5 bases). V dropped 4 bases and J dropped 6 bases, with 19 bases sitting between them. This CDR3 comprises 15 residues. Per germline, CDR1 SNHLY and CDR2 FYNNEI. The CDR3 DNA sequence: TGTGCCAGCAGTGTGGATTCAGCGGCCCTCTCCGAGCAGTACTTC. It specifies CASSVDSAALSEQYF.

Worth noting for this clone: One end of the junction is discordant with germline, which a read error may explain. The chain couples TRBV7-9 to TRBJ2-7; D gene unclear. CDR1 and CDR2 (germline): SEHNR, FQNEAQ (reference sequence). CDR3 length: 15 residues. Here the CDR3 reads CASSSRSTHSSEQYF. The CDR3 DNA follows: TGTGCCAGCAGCTCTCGTTCTACCCACTCCTCCGAGCAGTACTTC.

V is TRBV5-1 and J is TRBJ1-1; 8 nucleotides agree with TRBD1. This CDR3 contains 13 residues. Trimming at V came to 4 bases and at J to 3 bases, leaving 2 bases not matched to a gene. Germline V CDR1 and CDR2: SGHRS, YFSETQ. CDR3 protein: CASSRTGYTEAFF. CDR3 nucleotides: TGCGCCAGCAGCAGGACAGGGTACACTGAAGCTTTCTTT.

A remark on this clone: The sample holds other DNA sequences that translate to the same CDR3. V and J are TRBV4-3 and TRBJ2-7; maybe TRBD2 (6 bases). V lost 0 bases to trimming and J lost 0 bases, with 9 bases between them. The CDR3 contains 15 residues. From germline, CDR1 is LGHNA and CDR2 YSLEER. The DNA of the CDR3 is TGCGCCAGCAGCCAAGACCGGGGGTCCTCCTACGAGCAGTACTTC. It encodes CASSQDRGSSYEQYF.

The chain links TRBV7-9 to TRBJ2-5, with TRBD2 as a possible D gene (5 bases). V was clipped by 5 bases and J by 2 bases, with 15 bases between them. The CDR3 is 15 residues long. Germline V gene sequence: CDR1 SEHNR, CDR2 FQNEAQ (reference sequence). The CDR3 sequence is CASSPTPGEQETQYF. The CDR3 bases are TGTGCCAGCAGCCCCACCCCTGGGGAGCAAGAGACCCAGTACTTC.

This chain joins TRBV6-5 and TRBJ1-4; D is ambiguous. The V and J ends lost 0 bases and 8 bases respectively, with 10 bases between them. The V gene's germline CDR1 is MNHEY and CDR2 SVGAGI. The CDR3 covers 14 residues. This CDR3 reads CASSYSWASEKLFF. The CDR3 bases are TGTGCCAGCAGTTACTCATGGGCGAGCGAAAAACTGTTTTTT.

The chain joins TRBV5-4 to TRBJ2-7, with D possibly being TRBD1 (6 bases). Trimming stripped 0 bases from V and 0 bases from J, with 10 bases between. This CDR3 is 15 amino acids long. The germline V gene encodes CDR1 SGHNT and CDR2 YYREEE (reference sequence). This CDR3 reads CASSLAGTSSYEQYF. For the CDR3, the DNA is TGTGCCAGCAGCTTGGCGGGGACAAGCTCCTACGAGCAGTACTTC.

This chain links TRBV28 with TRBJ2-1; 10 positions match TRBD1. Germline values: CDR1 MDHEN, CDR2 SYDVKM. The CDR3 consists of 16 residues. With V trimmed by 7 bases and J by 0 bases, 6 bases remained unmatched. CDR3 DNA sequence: TGTGCCAGCAAGACAGGGGGCGTTAGCTCCTACAATGAGCAGTTCTTC. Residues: CASKTGGVSSYNEQFF.

CDR3 amino acids: CASSRTITSGYSYEQYF. CDR3 bases: TGTGCCAGCAGCCGAACGATTACTAGCGGGTACTCCTACGAGCAGTACTTC. The rearrangement joins TRBV7-6 to TRBJ2-7; 9 bases are shared with TRBD2. Germline CDR1 SGHVS, CDR2 FNYEAQ. V was clipped by 5 bases and J by 0 bases; unmatched bases: 11. CDR3 length: 17 residues. The full variable domain, completed using reference TRBV7-6 and TRBJ2-7, is GAGVSQSPRYKVTKRGQDVALRCDPISGHVSLYWYRQALGQGPEFLTYFNYEAQQDKSGLPNDRFSAERPEGSISTLTIQRTEQRDSAMYRCASSRTITSGYSYEQYFGPGTRLTVT.

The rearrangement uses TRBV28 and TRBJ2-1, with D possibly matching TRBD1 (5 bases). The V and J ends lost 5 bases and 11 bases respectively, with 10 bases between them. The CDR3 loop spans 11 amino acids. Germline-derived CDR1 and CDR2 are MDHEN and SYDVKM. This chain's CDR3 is CASSVSGQQFF. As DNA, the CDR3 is TGTGCCAGCAGTGTTTCAGGGCAGCAGTTCTTC.

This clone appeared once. CDR3 in amino acids: CASSFGGGPGEQYF. As DNA, the CDR3 is TGTGCCAGCAGCTTCGGGGGAGGGCCAGGCGAGCAGTACTTC. This chain links TRBV5-4 with TRBJ2-7, with 7 bases aligning to TRBD2. The CDR3 runs 14 residues. J gave up 6 bases and V 2 bases, and 8 bases lay outside the gene matches. Germline V lookup: CDR1 SGHNT, CDR2 YYREEE (reference sequence).